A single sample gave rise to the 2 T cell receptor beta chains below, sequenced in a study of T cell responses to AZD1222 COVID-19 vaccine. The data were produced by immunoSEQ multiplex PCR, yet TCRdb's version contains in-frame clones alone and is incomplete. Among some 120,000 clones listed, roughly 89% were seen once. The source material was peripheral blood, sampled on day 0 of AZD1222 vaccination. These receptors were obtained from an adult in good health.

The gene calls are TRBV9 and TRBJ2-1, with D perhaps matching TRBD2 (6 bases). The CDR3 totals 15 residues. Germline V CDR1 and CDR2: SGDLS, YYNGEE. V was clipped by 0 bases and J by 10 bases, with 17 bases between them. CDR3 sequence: CASSVATGKSGEQFF. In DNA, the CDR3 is TGTGCCAGCAGCGTAGCTACGGGGAAGAGCGGGGAGCAGTTCTTC.

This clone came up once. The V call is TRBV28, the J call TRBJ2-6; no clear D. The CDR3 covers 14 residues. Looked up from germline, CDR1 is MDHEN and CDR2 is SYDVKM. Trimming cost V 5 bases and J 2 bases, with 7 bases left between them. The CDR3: CASSIITGANVLTF. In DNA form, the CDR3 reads TGTGCCAGCAGTATTATAACTGGGGCCAACGTCCTGACTTTC. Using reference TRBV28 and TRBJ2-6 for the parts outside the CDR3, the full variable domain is DVKVTQSSRYLVKRTGEKVFLECVQDMDHENMFWYRQDPGLGLRLIYFSYDVKMKEKGDIPEGYSVSREKKERFSLILESASTNQTSMYLCASSIITGANVLTFGAGSRLTVL.